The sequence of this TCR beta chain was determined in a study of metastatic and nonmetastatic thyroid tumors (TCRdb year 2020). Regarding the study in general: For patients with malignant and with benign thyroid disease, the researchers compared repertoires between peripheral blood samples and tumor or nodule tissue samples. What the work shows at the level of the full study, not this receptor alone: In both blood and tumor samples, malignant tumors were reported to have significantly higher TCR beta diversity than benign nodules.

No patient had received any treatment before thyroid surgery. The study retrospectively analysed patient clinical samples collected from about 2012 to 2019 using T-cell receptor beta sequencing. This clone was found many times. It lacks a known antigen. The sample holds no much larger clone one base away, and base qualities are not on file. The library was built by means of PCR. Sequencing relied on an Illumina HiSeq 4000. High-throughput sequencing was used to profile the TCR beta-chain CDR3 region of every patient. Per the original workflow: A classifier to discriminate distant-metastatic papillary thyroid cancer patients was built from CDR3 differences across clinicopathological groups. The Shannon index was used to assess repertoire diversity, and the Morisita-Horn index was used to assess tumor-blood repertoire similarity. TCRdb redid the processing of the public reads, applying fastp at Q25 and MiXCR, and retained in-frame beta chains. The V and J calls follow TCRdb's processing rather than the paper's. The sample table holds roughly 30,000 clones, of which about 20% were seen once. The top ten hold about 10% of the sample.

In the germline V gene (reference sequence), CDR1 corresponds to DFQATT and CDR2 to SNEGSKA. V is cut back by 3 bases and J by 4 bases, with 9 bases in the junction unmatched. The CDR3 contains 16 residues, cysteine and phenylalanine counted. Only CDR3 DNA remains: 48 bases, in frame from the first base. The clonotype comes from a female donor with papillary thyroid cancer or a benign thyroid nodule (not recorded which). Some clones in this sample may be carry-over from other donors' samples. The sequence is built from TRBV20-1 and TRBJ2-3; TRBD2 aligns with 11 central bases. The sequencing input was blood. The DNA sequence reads TGCAGTGCTAGTTGGGTAGCGGGGGGGCTCTCAGATACGCAGTATTTT. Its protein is CSASWVAGGLSDTQYF.